This TCR beta chain was profiled in a study of T cell repertoires in cytomegalovirus infection. Background on the study: Matching HLA type and CMV infection were both indicated by public TCR beta signatures.

MiXCR was run by TCRdb on the reads, yielding one entry per CDR3 protein. This sample has some 900,000 distinct CDR3 sequences, with over 25% found just once. This clonotype was observed a handful of times. Its target is not known. General study results and limits: The response measured ex vivo was dominated by TCR beta clonotypes (HLA-C-restricted and CMV-specific). CMV carriers having the relevant HLA were flagged by cumulative public TCR beta family frequency.

The V gene's germline CDR1 is DFQATT and CDR2 SNEGSKA (reference sequence). The V gene end was trimmed by 1 base and the J gene end by 4 bases; junction bases not matched to a gene: 5. The CDR3 contains 15 residues. The chain combines TRBV20-1 with TRBJ2-3; 10 bases fit TRBD2. This TCR came from a human donor in good health (CMV status not recorded). Some clones in this sample may be carry-over from other donors' samples. The sample consisted of cultured CD8+ T cells from PBMCs, taken from culture after CMV antigen stimulation. The CDR3 coding sequence is TGCAGTGCTAGAGGAGGGACTAGCGTACCAGATACGCAGTATTTT. Protein: CSARGGTSVPDTQYF.